This T cell receptor (beta chain) was retrieved from a study of metastatic and nonmetastatic thyroid tumors. Study-wide context: It was across blood and tumor or nodule tissue from malignant and benign thyroid patients that repertoires were compared.

Authors' analysis steps: A papillary thyroid cancer distant-metastasis classifier was built from CDR3 differences across clinicopathological groups. TCRdb re-clonotyped the PCR reads through MiXCR. The V and J calls, along with clone size, are taken from TCRdb and not from the paper's own processing. The table shows some 64,000 clones, with 4% to 5% occurring only once. Broader study findings: Within blood and tumor, benign nodules reportedly had significantly lower TCR beta diversity than malignant thyroid tumors did.

Until they underwent thyroid surgery, no patient had received any treatment. The CDR3 extends over 15 amino acids. Looked up from germline, CDR1 is LNHNV and CDR2 is YYDKDF (reference sequence). V was trimmed by 0 bases and J by 2 bases, leaving 9 bases between them. This clone was seen many times. Its target is unknown. The sample was blood. This TCR derives from a female donor with papillary thyroid cancer or a benign thyroid nodule (not recorded which). Some clones in this sample may be carry-over from other donors' samples. The chain couples TRBV15 to TRBJ2-3; D is ambiguous. The CDR3 DNA is TGTGCCACCAGCAGAGATCTCTCAATCACAGATACGCAGTATTTT. This codes for CATSRDLSITDTQYF.